These T cell receptor beta chains were read from a single sample in a study of blood T cell repertoires in COVID-19. The method was immunoSEQ multiplex PCR; TCRdb's version includes in-frame clones alone and lacks a portion of them. This table has about 240,000 clones, more than 85% appearing once. What was sequenced was peripheral blood. All receptors come from a woman aged 70-85 years with active or convalescent COVID-19. The CDR3 runs from the conserved cysteine through the conserved F or W. Fields, in order: CDR3 protein, CDR3 DNA, clone size, D gene, J gene, V gene. The D gene is left open where the match is weak. Clone size, where shown, is once, few, many, or a class for clones that have expanded.

CASSPSRGQSSGNTIYF TGTGCCAGCAGTCCGTCTCGTGGACAGAGCTCTGGAAACACCATATATTTT few - TRBJ1-3 TRBV6-2/TRBV6-3
CASSFSGYSVTDTQYF TGTGCCAGCAGCTTCTCGGGGTATTCCGTAACAGATACGCAGTATTTT - - TRBJ2-3 TRBV7-9
CASSQGQGGGQPQHF TGTGCCAGCAGCCAAGGACAGGGTGGAGGTCAGCCCCAGCATTTT - TRBD1 TRBJ1-5 TRBV3-1/TRBV3-2
CASSWTGAFTEAFF TGTGCCAGCAGTTGGACAGGGGCATTCACTGAAGCTTTCTTT - TRBD1 TRBJ1-1 TRBV14
CASSSGLGGKPQHF TGTGCCAGCAGCTCCGGGCTGGGGGGGAAACCCCAGCATTTT few - TRBJ1-5 TRBV11-2
CASSLAGVTDTQYF TGTGCCAGCAGCTTAGCGGGGGTGACAGATACGCAGTATTTT - - TRBJ2-3 TRBV11-3
CSVAQISGRDQPQHF TGCAGCGTTGCCCAAATCTCAGGGAGGGATCAGCCCCAGCATTTT - - TRBJ1-5 TRBV29-1
CASSSRVSYEQYF TGTGCCAGCAGCTCCAGGGTCTCCTACGAGCAGTACTTC - - TRBJ2-7 TRBV7-8
CASSLVWAGGGSYEQYF TGTGCCAGCAGCTTAGTTTGGGCGGGAGGGGGCTCCTACGAGCAGTACTTC - TRBD2 TRBJ2-7 TRBV11-2
CASTPPGQSSGYTF TGCGCCAGCACTCCCCCGGGACAGTCGTCTGGCTACACCTTC - TRBD1 TRBJ1-2 TRBV4-3
CASRAPGTGEGQPQHF TGTGCCAGCAGGGCGCCGGGGACAGGAGAGGGCCAGCCCCAGCATTTT - TRBD1 TRBJ1-5 TRBV6-6
CASSTPGQGAFF TGTGCCAGCAGTACCCCGGGACAGGGGGCTTTCTTT - TRBD1 TRBJ1-1 TRBV6-2/TRBV6-3
CASSLGTGGHTGELFF TGTGCCAGCAGCTTAGGGACAGGGGGGCACACCGGGGAGCTGTTTTTT once TRBD1 TRBJ2-2 TRBV7-7
CASSFVREQDTEAFF TGTGCCAGCAGCTTTGTCAGGGAACAGGACACTGAAGCTTTCTTT - - TRBJ1-1 TRBV5-8
CASFADRELHQPQHF TGTGCCAGTTTTGCGGACAGGGAGTTGCATCAGCCCCAGCATTTT - TRBD1 TRBJ1-5 TRBV2
CASSTTTGTYNEQFF TGTGCCAGCAGCACTACGACAGGTACCTACAATGAGCAGTTCTTC - - TRBJ2-1 TRBV4-2
CASSLWRTNEKLFF TGTGCCAGCAGCTTGTGGAGGACTAATGAAAAACTGTTTTTT - - TRBJ1-4 TRBV5-6
CASSPPQDPYEQYF TGTGCCAGCTCCCCACCACAGGACCCCTACGAGCAGTACTTC - - TRBJ2-7 TRBV18
CASSAFGRTFTGELFF TGTGCCAGCAGCGCATTCGGACGGACTTTCACCGGGGAGCTGTTTTTT - - TRBJ2-2 TRBV7-8
CASSLLGAINQPQHF TGTGCCAGCAGTTTGCTTGGGGCGATTAATCAGCCCCAGCATTTT - - TRBJ1-5 TRBV6-6
CASMSTGGNSPLHF TGTGCCAGCATGTCGACAGGGGGCAATTCACCCCTCCACTTT - TRBD1 TRBJ1-6 TRBV2
CASSPLRGSSPLHF TGCGCCAGCAGCCCGTTAAGGGGGAGTTCACCCCTCCACTTT - - TRBJ1-6 TRBV5-1
CASSGQVQETQYF TGTGCCAGCTCGGGACAGGTCCAAGAGACCCAGTACTTC - TRBD1 TRBJ2-5 TRBV27
CATSDRGTQPQHF TGTGCCACCAGTGACAGGGGTACTCAGCCCCAGCATTTT few - TRBJ1-5 TRBV24-1
CASSYLGATNEKLFF TGTGCCAGCAGTTACCTCGGTGCGACTAATGAAAAACTGTTTTTT - - TRBJ1-4 TRBV6-5
CASSYTSRTGVQHF TGTGCCAGCAGTTACACCAGTCGTACAGGGGTCCAGCATTTT - TRBD1 TRBJ1-5 TRBV6-2/TRBV6-3
CASSEVDRDYGYTF TGTGCCAGCAGTGAAGTAGACAGGGACTATGGCTACACCTTC once TRBD1 TRBJ1-2 TRBV25-1
CASSLVGGGGAEAFF TGTGCCAGCAGCTTGGTAGGGGGCGGTGGCGCTGAAGCTTTCTTT - TRBD1 TRBJ1-1 TRBV5-4
CASRGVEDRDTGELFF TGTGCCAGTAGGGGGGTGGAGGACAGGGACACCGGGGAGCTGTTTTTT - TRBD1 TRBJ2-2 TRBV19
CASSPDPASGGTQYF TGTGCCAGCAGCCCAGACCCCGCTAGCGGGGGGACCCAGTACTTC - TRBD2 TRBJ2-5 TRBV3-1/TRBV3-2
CASSGRGGDLQPQHF TGTGCCAGTAGCGGACGGGGAGGGGATCTTCAGCCCCAGCATTTT - - TRBJ1-5 TRBV19
CASSTRRGDTQYF TGTGCCAGCAGTACCCGACGAGGGGATACGCAGTATTTT - - TRBJ2-3 TRBV27
CASSISPTGTNEKLFF TGTGCCAGTAGTATAAGCCCGACAGGGACGAATGAAAAACTGTTTTTT medium-sized TRBD1 TRBJ1-4 TRBV19
CASTRDGQGDQPQHF TGTGCCAGTACCCGAGATGGACAAGGAGATCAGCCCCAGCATTTT - - TRBJ1-5 TRBV19
CASSAWDRSYGYTF TGTGCCAGCAGCGCCTGGGACAGGTCCTATGGCTACACCTTC - TRBD1 TRBJ1-2 TRBV7-9
CASSLAGRDQPQHF TGTGCCAGCAGCTTAGCGGGGCGCGATCAGCCCCAGCATTTT - - TRBJ1-5 TRBV7-9
CASAGGNYGYTF TGTGCCAGCGCAGGGGGTAACTATGGCTACACCTTC - TRBD1 TRBJ1-2 TRBV6-1
CASSLGVGSYLEGYTF TGTGCCAGCAGCTTAGGGGTGGGGAGTTACCTCGAGGGCTACACCTTC - - TRBJ1-2 TRBV11-2
CASVAANTGELFF TGTGCCAGTGTGGCCGCGAACACCGGGGAGCTGTTTTTT - - TRBJ2-2 TRBV19
CASSLGGGNGKEQFF TGTGCCAGCAGCTTAGGCGGGGGGAATGGGAAGGAGCAGTTCTTC - TRBD2 TRBJ2-1 TRBV7-2
CSASPSAGRTYNSPLHF TGCAGTGCTAGTCCCAGTGCGGGCAGAACCTATAATTCACCCCTCCACTTT - - TRBJ1-6 TRBV20-1
CASSLSRGDGYTF TGTGCCAGCAGTTTGTCCAGGGGAGACGGCTACACCTTC - - TRBJ1-2 TRBV28
CASSRTVLTYTF TGTGCCAGCAGTCGGACAGTTTTGACCTACACCTTC - - TRBJ1-2 TRBV6-2/TRBV6-3
CSVVGQPTYEQYF TGCAGCGTAGTCGGACAGCCTACCTACGAGCAGTACTTC - - TRBJ2-7 TRBV29-1
CASINFEGIYGYTF TGTGCCAGCATTAACTTCGAGGGCATCTATGGCTACACCTTC - - TRBJ1-2 TRBV28
CASSLSGALYGYTF TGTGCCAGCAGCTTATCCGGAGCCCTCTATGGCTACACCTTC - - TRBJ1-2 TRBV11-2